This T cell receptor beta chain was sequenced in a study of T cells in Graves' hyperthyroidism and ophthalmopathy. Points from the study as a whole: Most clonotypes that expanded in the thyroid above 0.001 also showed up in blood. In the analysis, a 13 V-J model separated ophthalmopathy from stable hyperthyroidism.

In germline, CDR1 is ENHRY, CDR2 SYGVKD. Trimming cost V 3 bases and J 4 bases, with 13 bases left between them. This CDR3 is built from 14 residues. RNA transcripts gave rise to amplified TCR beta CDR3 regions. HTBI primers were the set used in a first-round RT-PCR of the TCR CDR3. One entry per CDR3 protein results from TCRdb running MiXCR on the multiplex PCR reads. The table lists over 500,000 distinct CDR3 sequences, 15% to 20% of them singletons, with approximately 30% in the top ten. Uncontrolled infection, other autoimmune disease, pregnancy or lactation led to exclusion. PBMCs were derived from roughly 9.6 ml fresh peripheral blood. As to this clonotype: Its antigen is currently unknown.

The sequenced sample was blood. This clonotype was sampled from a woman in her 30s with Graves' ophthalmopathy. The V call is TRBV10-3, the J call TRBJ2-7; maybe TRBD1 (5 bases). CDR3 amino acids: CAISERQLGYEQYF. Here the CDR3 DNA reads TGTGCCATCAGTGAACGACAGCTAGGATACGAGCAGTACTTC.